Below, one T cell receptor beta chain is given with its context. As yet, its antigen is unknown. Naive CD8 cells comprised CD45RO-negative, CCR7-positively selected cells, excluding terminally differentiated effector memory CD45RA+ cells. Healthy HIV-negative adults with no recent acute infections or vaccinations were recruited as donors. The assay ran at deep level. Sequencing was performed with immunoSEQ multiplex PCR; in TCRdb, only in-frame clones are kept and a portion is missing. The table records about 820,000 clones, around 93% of them present only once. The CDR3 is 16 amino acids. CDR1 is SQVTM, CDR2 ANQGSEA, per germline. V trimming: 3 bases; J trimming: 2 bases; junction bases outside the gene matches: 10. The data were obtained in a study of shared clonotypes between healthy human individuals. Study context: Donor ages ranged 18 to 49 years: a couple of women, a few men. Study findings and constraints: The expectation was that sequencing depth would affect clonotype sharing among donors.

The sample was naive CD8+ T cells sorted from blood. V usage is TRBV29-1 and J usage is TRBJ2-7; 10 nucleotides line up with TRBD1. The clonotype comes from a man aged 25-45 years in good health. The CDR3 region is CSVDQGGQGDPYEQYF. CDR3 DNA: TGCAGCGTTGACCAGGGTGGACAGGGGGACCCCTACGAGCAGTACTTC.